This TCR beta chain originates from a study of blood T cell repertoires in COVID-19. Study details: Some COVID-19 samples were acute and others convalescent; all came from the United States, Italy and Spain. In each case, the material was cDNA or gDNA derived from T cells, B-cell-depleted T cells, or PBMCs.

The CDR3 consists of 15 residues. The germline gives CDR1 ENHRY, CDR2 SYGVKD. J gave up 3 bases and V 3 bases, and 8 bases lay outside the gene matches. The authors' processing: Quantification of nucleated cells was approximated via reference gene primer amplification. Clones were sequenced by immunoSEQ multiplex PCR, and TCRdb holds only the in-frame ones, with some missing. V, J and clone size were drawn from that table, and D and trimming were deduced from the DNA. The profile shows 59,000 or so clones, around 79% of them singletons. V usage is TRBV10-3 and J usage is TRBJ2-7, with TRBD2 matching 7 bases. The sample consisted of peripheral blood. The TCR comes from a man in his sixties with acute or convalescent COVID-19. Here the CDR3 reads CAISEGRVAGYEQYF. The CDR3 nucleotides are TGTGCCATCAGTGAAGGAAGAGTAGCGGGCTACGAGCAGTACTTC.